This T cell receptor (beta chain) was sequenced in a study of Graves' ophthalmopathy and Graves' hyperthyroidism. Germline CDR1 reads MDHEN; CDR2 reads SYDVKM. V lost 3 bases and J lost 5; bases outside the gene matches: 6. The CDR3 is made up of 14 amino acids. This clonotype appeared many times. Amplifying from RNA transcripts, the study obtained TCR beta CDR3 regions. The library came from an HTBI-primed first-round RT-PCR and a second-round multiplex PCR. TCRdb used MiXCR to reprocess the multiplex PCR reads, holding one entry per CDR3 protein. The sample lists roughly 350,000 distinct CDR3 sequences, about a sixth occurring once.

Sequences were obtained from peripheral blood. The rearrangement links TRBV28 to TRBJ2-7, with 8 nucleotides matching TRBD1. This TCR was recovered from an adult woman with stable Graves' hyperthyroidism. CDR3: CASSLVQGADEQYF. CDR3 nucleotides: TGTGCCAGCAGTTTGGTCCAGGGGGCAGACGAGCAGTACTTC.